This record looks at one T cell receptor (beta chain) sequence and its context. V shed 3 bases and J 9 bases; nucleotides not matched to a gene: 12. From germline, CDR1 is SEHNR and CDR2 FQNEAQ (reference sequence). There are 16 residues in the CDR3. Original handling: Amplified reference gene primers provided the basis for estimating nucleated cell counts. The table came from immunoSEQ multiplex PCR; TCRdb's copy has only in-frame clones and leaves some out. V and J calls plus clone size are reproduced from that table; the DNA served to infer D and trimming. In the table there are about 40,000 clones, approximately 89% of which are singletons. The data are from a study of blood T cell repertoires in COVID-19. Overall study: T cells, B-cell-depleted T cells, or PBMCs provided the cDNA or gDNA that served as material.

The rearrangement joins TRBV7-9 to TRBJ2-1; 9 bases line up with TRBD2. Sequences were obtained from peripheral blood. This receptor was obtained from a human donor in a cohort sampled during active COVID-19. CDR3 loop: CASSLVKLAGASEQFF. CDR3 DNA sequence: TGTGCCAGCAGCTTGGTTAAATTAGCGGGGGCGAGTGAGCAGTTCTTC.